This T cell receptor beta chain was sequenced for a study of response to subunit inactivated influenza vaccine. Points from the study as a whole: Authors suggested each seasonal influenza vaccination recruits few new T cells.

In TCRdb, the RT-PCR reads were re-called with MiXCR into one record per CDR3 protein. The sample carries about 500,000 distinct CDR3 sequences, approximately 17% recorded once. Germline V gene sequence: CDR1 MNHEY, CDR2 SVGAGI. This CDR3 comprises 12 residues. Trimming pared 6 bases from V and 7 bases from J, leaving 12 bases between. As regards this clonotype: Its antigen is as yet unknown.

The TCR was taken from a man between 50 and 70 years old who received an inactivated influenza vaccine. This chain joins TRBV6-5 and TRBJ1-1; D is unresolved. The sample consisted of CD4+ T cells sorted from PBMCs, taken around 2 years after vaccination. CDR3 in amino acids: CASSPRRDEAFF. The DNA of the CDR3 is TGTGCCAGCAGCCCACGTAGGGATGAAGCTTTCTTT.